The entry below describes one T cell receptor (beta chain). Its matching antigen is unknown. This specimen comes from a study of T-cell reconstitution after alpha-beta-depleted transplantation in children. Unique molecular identifiers tagged the TCRbeta library. TCRdb re-called the PCR reads with MiXCR, one entry per CDR3 protein. The table records 530,000 or so distinct CDR3 sequences, 27% of them present only once. Findings and limits, study-wide: Fresh T-cell production supplied most of the T-cell counts and diversity seen one year after transplant. For some patients, TCRbeta diversity was high at day 60 because of recipient T cells and thymic progenitors that survived. Roughly two months post-transplant, alpha-beta T cells reportedly originated from several hundred graft clones that had expanded.

The sequence derives from a boy less than two years old with Wiskott-Aldrich syndrome, due to receive a stem cell transplant. The sample here was PBMCs, taken before TCRalphabeta/CD19-depleted stem cell transplant.

In DNA form, the CDR3 reads TGTGCCAGCAGCTTAAGCCTAGCTGCCTACAATGAGCAGTTCTTC. It is translated as CASSLSLAAYNEQFF. This chain uses TRBV7-2 with TRBJ2-1; possibly TRBD2 for D (5 bases). The germline gives CDR1 SGHTA, CDR2 FQGNSA. The V end was cut by 2 bases, the J end by 2 bases, with 10 bases between. The CDR3 length is 15 residues.